This record covers a single TCR beta chain. Clones were sequenced by immunoSEQ multiplex PCR, and TCRdb holds only the in-frame ones, with some missing. The sample has 12,000 to 15,000 clones, roughly 70% seen once. This entry comes from a study of neoadjuvant anti-PD-1 for oral cavity cancer. V was pared by 2 bases and J by 4 bases, with 15 bases between. This CDR3 comprises 17 residues. The V gene's germline CDR1 is MNHEY and CDR2 SMNVEV (reference sequence). The rearrangement uses TRBV27 and TRBJ2-6; D call uncertain. The origin of this receptor is a person aged 35-79 years with oral cavity squamous cell carcinoma. Sample: PBMCs, taken before nivolumab (anti-PD-1) treatment. The chain's CDR3 is CASSLVFMGGGANVLTF. CDR3 nucleotides: TGTGCCAGCAGTTTAGTCTTCATGGGTGGAGGGGCCAACGTCCTGACTTTC.